The clone carrying this TCR beta chain has ten or more counts. The entry originates in a study of T cells in Graves' hyperthyroidism and ophthalmopathy. Germline loops: CDR1 MDHEN, CDR2 SYDVKM. V gave up 0 bases and J gave up 6 bases, with 12 bases separating them. The CDR3 consists of 14 residues. TCR beta CDR3 regions were amplified from RNA. The TCR CDR3 first-round RT-PCR relied on the HTBI primer set. From the multiplex PCR reads, TCRdb called clonotypes with MiXCR, one entry per CDR3 protein. The sample shows roughly 740,000 distinct CDR3 sequences, roughly 15% of them seen only once. The source is a man between 18 and 35 years old with Graves' hyperthyroidism. The chain carries TRBV28 and TRBJ2-7; D possibly matches TRBD1 or TRBD2 (5 bases each). Material for sequencing was blood. The CDR3 region is CASSLWHTGPEQYF. The CDR3 DNA is TGTGCCAGCAGTTTATGGCACACGGGGCCCGAGCAGTACTTC.